This T cell receptor beta chain was found in a study of T cell responses to AZD1222 COVID-19 vaccine. The study's findings and limits: Spike-wide coverage was observed for vaccine-associated CD4 TCRs, with dominant responses at 160-218 and 743-854.

This CDR3 region has 14 residues. The germline CDR1 and CDR2 sequences are LGHDT and YNNKEL (reference sequence). V gave up 0 bases and J gave up 2 bases, with 5 bases separating them. Generated by immunoSEQ multiplex PCR, the TCRdb table keeps only in-frame clones and is missing some. The sample yields tens of thousands of clones, 90% seen once. This clone was counted only a few times. What it binds is unknown. The TCR was taken from an adult who received the AZD1222 COVID-19 vaccine. The chain is built from TRBV3-1 (or the pseudogene TRBV3-2) and TRBJ1-3; D perhaps matches TRBD1 (5 bases). Sample: peripheral blood, taken 28 days after the second AZD1222 dose. The CDR3 protein is CASSQDRAGNTIYF. DNA of the CDR3: TGTGCCAGCAGCCAAGACAGGGCTGGAAACACCATATATTTT.